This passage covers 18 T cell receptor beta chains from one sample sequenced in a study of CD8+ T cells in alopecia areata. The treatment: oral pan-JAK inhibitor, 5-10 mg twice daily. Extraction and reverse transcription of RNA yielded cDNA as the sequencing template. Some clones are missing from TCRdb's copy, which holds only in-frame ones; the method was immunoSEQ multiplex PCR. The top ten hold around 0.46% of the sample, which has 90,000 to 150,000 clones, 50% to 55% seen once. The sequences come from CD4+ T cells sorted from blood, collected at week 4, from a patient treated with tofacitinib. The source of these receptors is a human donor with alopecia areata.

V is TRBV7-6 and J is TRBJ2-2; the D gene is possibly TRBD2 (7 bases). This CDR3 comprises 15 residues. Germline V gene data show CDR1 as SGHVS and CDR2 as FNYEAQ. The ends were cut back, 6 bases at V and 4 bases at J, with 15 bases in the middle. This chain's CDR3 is CASREPRGGTGELFF. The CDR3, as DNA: TGTGCCAGCAGGGAACCAAGGGGGGGCACCGGGGAGCTGTTTTTT.

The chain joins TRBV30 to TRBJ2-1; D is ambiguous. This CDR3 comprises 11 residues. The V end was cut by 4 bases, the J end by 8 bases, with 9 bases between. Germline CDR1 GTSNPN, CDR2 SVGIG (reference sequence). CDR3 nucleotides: TGTGCCTGGACCGGCCGCGATGAGCAGTTCTTC. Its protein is CAWTGRDEQFF.

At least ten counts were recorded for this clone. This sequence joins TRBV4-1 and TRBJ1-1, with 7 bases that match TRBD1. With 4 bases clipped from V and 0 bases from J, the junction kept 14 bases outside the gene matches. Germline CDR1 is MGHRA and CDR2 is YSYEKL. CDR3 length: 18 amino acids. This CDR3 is CASSPNPFDRALNTEAFF. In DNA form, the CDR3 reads TGCGCCAGCAGCCCCAACCCTTTTGACAGGGCATTGAACACTGAAGCTTTCTTT.

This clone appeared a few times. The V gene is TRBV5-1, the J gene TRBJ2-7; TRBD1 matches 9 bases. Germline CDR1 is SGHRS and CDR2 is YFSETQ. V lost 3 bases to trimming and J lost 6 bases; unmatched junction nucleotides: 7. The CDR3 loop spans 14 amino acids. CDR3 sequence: CASSSVDRGPEQYF. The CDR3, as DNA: TGCGCCAGCAGCTCAGTGGACAGGGGTCCCGAGCAGTACTTC.

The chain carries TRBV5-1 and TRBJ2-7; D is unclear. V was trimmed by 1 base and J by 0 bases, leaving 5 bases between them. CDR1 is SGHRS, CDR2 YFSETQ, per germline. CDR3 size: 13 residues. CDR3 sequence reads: CASSLQDSYEQYF. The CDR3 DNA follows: TGCGCCAGCAGCTTGCAAGACTCCTACGAGCAGTACTTC.

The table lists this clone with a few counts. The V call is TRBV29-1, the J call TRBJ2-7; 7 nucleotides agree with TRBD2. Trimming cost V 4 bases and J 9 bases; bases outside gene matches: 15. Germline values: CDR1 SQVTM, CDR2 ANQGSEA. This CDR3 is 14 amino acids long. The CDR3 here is CSVAQWASGRRQYF. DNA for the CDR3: TGCAGCGTTGCGCAATGGGCTAGCGGAAGGCGGCAGTACTTC.

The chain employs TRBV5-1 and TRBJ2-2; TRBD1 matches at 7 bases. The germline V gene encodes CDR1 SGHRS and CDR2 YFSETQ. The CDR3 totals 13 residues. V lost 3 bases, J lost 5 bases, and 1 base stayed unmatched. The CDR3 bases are TGCGCCAGCAGCTCACAGGGGACCGGGGAGCTGTTTTTT. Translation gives CASSSQGTGELFF.

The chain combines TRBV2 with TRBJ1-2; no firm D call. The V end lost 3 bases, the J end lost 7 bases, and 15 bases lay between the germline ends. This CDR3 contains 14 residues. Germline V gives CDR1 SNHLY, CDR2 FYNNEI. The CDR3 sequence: CASSEVRLRGGYTF. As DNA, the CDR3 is TGTGCCAGCAGTGAGGTCAGGCTTCGAGGTGGCTACACCTTC.

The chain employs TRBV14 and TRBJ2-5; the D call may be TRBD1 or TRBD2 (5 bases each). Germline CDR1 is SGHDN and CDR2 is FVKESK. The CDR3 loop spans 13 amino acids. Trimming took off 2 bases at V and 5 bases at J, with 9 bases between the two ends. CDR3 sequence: CASSQLGPETQYF. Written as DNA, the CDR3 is TGTGCCAGCAGCCAATTGGGACCCGAGACCCAGTACTTC.

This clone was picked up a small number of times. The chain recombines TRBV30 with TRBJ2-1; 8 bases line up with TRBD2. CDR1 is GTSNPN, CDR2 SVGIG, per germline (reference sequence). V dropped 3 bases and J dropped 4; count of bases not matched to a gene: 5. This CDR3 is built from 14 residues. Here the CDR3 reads CAWRTLAAYNEQFF. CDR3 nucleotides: TGTGCCTGGAGGACACTAGCGGCTTACAATGAGCAGTTCTTC.

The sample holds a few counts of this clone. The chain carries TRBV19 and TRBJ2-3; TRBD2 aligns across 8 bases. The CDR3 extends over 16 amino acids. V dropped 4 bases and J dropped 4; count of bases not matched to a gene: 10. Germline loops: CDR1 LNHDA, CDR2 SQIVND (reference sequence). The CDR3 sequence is CASSTSGSGGSDTQYF. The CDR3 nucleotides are TGTGCCAGTAGTACCTCGGGAAGCGGGGGCTCAGATACGCAGTATTTT.

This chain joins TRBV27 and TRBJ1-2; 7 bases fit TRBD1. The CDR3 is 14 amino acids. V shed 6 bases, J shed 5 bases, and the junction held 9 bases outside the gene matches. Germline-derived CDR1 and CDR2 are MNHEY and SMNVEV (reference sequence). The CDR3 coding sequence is TGTGCCAGCAGACCGGGACAGCTACCGTATGGCTACACCTTC. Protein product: CASRPGQLPYGYTF.

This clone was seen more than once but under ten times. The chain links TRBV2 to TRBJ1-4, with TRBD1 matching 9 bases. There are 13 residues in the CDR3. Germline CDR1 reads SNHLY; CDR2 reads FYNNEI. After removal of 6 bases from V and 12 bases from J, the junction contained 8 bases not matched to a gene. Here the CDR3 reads CASSAKTGGQLFF. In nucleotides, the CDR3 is TGTGCCAGCAGCGCCAAGACAGGGGGACAACTGTTTTTT.

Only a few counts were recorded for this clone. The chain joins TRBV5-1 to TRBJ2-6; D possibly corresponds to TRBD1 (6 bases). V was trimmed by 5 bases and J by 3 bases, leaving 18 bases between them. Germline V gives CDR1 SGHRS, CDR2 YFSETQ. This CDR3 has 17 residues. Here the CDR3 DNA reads TGCGCCAGCAGTTCTCTACAGGGTTTTGGTGGGGCCAACGTCCTGACTTTC. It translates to CASSSLQGFGGANVLTF.

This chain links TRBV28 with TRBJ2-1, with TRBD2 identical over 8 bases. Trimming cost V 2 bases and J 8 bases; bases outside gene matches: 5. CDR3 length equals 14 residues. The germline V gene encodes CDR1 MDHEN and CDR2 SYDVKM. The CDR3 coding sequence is TGTGCCAGCAGTTTAGCGGGGGGCCTGGATGAGCAGTTCTTC. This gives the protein CASSLAGGLDEQFF.

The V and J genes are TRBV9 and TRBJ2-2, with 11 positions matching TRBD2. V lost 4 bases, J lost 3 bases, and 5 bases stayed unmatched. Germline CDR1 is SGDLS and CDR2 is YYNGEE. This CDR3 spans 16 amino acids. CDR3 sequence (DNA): TGTGCCAGCAGCTTTAGCGGGAGGGCGGACACCGGGGAGCTGTTTTTT. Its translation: CASSFSGRADTGELFF.

CDR3 region: CSVEDRGGTSVYNEQFF. The CDR3 DNA follows: TGCAGCGTTGAAGATAGAGGGGGAACTAGCGTGTACAATGAGCAGTTCTTC. V is TRBV29-1 and J is TRBJ2-1; weak D call: TRBD2 (7 bases). The CDR3 consists of 17 residues. V lost 0 bases and J lost 4, with 19 bases in between. CDR1 SQVTM and CDR2 ANQGSEA come from the germline V gene.

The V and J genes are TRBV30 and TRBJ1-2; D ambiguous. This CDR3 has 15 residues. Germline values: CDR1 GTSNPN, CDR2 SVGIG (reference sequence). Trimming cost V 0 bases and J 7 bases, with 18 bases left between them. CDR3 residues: CAWSVGRTLSGGYTF. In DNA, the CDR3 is TGTGCCTGGAGTGTGGGCAGGACCCTGAGCGGTGGCTACACCTTC. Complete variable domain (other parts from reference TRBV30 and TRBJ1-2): SQTIHQWPATLVQPVGSPLSLECTVEGTSNPNLYWYRQAAGRGLQLLFYSVGIGQISSEVPQNLSASRPQDRQFILSSKKLLLSDSGFYLCAWSVGRTLSGGYTFGSGTRLTVV.